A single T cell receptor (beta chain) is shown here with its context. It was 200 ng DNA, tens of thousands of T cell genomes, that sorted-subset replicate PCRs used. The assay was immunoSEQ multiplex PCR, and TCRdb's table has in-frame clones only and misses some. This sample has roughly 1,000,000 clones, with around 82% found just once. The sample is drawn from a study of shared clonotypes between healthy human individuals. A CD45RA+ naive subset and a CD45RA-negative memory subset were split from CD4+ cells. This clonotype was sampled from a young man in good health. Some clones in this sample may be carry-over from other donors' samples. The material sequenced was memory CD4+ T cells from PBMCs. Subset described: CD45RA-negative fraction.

As DNA, the CDR3 is TGCGCCAGCAGCATAGGGACCGCAACTGAAGCTTTCTTT. Translation: CASSIGTATEAFF. The chain couples TRBV5-1 to TRBJ1-1; tentatively, D is TRBD1 (5 bases). The CDR3 covers 13 residues. Trimming shortened V by 4 bases and J by 5 bases, and 12 bases separated the two germline ends. Germline CDR1 reads SGHRS; CDR2 reads YFSETQ.